This paragraph covers one T cell receptor (beta chain) sequence. No antigen is known for it. The V and J ends lost 3 bases and 6 bases respectively, with 15 bases between them. Germline V gene sequence: CDR1 MDHEN, CDR2 SYDVKM. The CDR3 length is 15 residues. MiXCR, run by TCRdb on the RT-PCR reads, gives a single entry per CDR3 protein. The sample includes roughly 170,000 distinct CDR3 sequences, 7.5% to 10% of them seen just once. The source of the sample is a study of response to subunit inactivated influenza vaccine. Study outcomes and limitations: Authors proposed each seasonal influenza vaccination draws in few new T cells.

The TCR sequence derives from a man over 45 who received an inactivated influenza vaccine. The chain links TRBV28 to TRBJ1-3, with D hard to call. The sample in question was non-naive T cells sorted from PBMCs, obtained on the day of vaccination. As DNA, the CDR3 is TGTGCCAGCAGTTTTTCCCGTACAGTCCAAAACACCATATATTTT. Its protein product is CASSFSRTVQNTIYF.